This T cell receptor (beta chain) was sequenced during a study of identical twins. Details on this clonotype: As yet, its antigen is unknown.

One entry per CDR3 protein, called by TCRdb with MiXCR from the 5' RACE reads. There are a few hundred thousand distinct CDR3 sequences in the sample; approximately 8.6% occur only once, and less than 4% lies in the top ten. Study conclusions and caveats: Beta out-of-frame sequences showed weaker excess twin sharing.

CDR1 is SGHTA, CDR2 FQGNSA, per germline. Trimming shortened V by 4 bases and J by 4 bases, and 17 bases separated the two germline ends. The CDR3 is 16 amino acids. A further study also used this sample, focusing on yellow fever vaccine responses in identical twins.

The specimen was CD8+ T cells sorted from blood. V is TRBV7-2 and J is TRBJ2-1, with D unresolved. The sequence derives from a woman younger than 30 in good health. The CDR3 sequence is CASSSLGRPLYNEQFF. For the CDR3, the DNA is TGTGCCAGCAGCTCTCTAGGACGCCCTTTATACAATGAGCAGTTCTTC. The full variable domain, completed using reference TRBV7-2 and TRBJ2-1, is GAGVSQSPSNKVTEKGKDVELRCDPISGHTALYWYRQSLGQGLEFLIYFQGNSAPDKSGLPSDRFSAERTGGSVSTLTIQRTQQEDSAVYLCASSSLGRPLYNEQFFGPGTRLTVL.